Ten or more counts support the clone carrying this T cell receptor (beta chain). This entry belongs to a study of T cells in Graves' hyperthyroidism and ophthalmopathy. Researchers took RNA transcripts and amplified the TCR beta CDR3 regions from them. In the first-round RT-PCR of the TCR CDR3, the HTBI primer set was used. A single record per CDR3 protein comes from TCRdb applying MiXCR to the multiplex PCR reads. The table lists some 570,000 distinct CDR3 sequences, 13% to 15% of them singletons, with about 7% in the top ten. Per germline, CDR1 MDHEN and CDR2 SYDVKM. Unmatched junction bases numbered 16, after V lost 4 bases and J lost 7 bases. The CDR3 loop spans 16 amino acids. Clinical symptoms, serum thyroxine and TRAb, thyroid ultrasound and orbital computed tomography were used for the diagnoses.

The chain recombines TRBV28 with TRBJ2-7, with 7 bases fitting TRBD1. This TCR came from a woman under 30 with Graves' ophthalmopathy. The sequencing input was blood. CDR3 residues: CASSSPGQLTPTEQYF. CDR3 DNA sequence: TGTGCCAGCAGTTCTCCGGGACAGTTAACCCCTACGGAGCAGTACTTC.